These 22 T cell receptor beta chains originate from one sample sequenced in a study of blood T cell repertoires in COVID-19. Sequencing was performed with immunoSEQ multiplex PCR; in TCRdb, only in-frame clones are kept and a portion is missing. The sample yields roughly 370,000 clones, approximately 87% seen once. Sequencing was carried out using PBMCs or T cells enriched from blood (not recorded which). The receptors were gathered from a woman between 45 and 60 years old who had recovered from COVID-19.

A word on this clone: Other nucleotide sequences in the sample specify the same CDR3. This sequence joins TRBV7-9 and TRBJ1-5, with 7 bases fitting TRBD1. The V segment lost 4 bases and the J segment 4 bases; nucleotides outside the gene matches: 7. Germline CDR1 reads SEHNR; CDR2 reads FQNEAQ (reference sequence). CDR3 length: 15 residues. The CDR3 protein is CASSSGQGGNQPQHF. Here the CDR3 DNA reads TGTGCCAGCAGCTCGGGTCAGGGGGGAAATCAGCCCCAGCATTTT.

The J gene is TRBJ2-1, the V gene TRBV11-2, with 9 nucleotides matching TRBD2. CDR1 is SGHAT, CDR2 FQNNGV, per germline. Germline trimming cut 5 bases from V and 8 bases from J; bases unmatched to any gene: 10. The CDR3 length is 15 residues. CDR3 nucleotides: TGTGCCAGCAGCGGTAGCGGGGGCGCCCTCCATGAGCAGTTCTTC. Amino acid sequence: CASSGSGGALHEQFF.

The DNA of the CDR3 is TGTGCCAGCAGTGAAATATACACTGAAGCTTTCTTT. Protein: CASSEIYTEAFF. The gene calls are TRBV6-1 and TRBJ1-1; D uncertain. Between the trimmed V and J ends, which lost 2 bases and 3 bases, there was a span of 4 bases. This CDR3 comprises 12 residues. The germline V gene has CDR1 MNHNS and CDR2 SASEGT.

This chain connects TRBV27 to TRBJ1-2, with 7 bases identical to TRBD1. Looked up from germline, CDR1 is MNHEY and CDR2 is SMNVEV (reference sequence). This CDR3 has 15 amino acids. V lost 5 bases to trimming and J lost 8 bases; unmatched junction nucleotides: 14. The DNA of the CDR3 is TGTGCCAGCAGTCCCACGATGACAGGGCGAGAGGGCTACACCTTC. Amino acids: CASSPTMTGREGYTF.

This chain uses TRBV28 with TRBJ1-2; D might be TRBD1 (5 bases). The V end was cut by 3 bases, the J end by 4 bases, with 15 bases between. Germline V gene lookup returns CDR1 MDHEN and CDR2 SYDVKM. CDR3 length: 15 residues. The DNA of the CDR3 is TGTGCCAGCAGTTTGCAGGGTTCGGGTACCTATGGCTACACCTTC. Amino acid sequence: CASSLQGSGTYGYTF.

The CDR3 sequence: CASEGVQYQETQYF. CDR3 sequence (DNA): TGTGCCAGCGAAGGGGTCCAGTACCAAGAGACCCAGTACTTC. V is TRBV7-9 and J is TRBJ2-5, with D possibly TRBD1 on 5 matching bases. Per the germline V gene, CDR1 is SEHNR and CDR2 is FQNEAQ (reference sequence). The V end lost 8 bases, the J end lost 0 bases, and 13 bases lay between the germline ends. The CDR3 extends over 14 amino acids.

This chain connects TRBV4-3 to TRBJ1-2; possible D gene TRBD1, 5 bases. Trimming left V 2 bases short and J 5 bases short, with 15 bases between. The V gene's germline CDR1 is LGHNA and CDR2 YSLEER. The CDR3 runs 15 residues. CDR3 region: CASSQLRTPEYGYTF. DNA of the CDR3: TGCGCCAGCAGCCAACTTCGGACACCTGAATATGGCTACACCTTC.

The chain is built from TRBV19 and TRBJ1-2, with D possibly matching TRBD1 (6 bases). Germline V gene lookup returns CDR1 LNHDA and CDR2 SQIVND (reference sequence). The V and J ends lost 7 bases and 6 bases respectively, with 21 bases between them. The length of the CDR3 is 15 residues. CDR3 sequence: CASKRPWGRGDGYTF. Written as DNA, the CDR3 is TGTGCCAGTAAACGCCCGTGGGGCAGGGGAGATGGCTACACCTTC.

The CDR3 bases are TGTGCCAGCAGCTTAGCGGGACAGGGGTACGAGCAGTACTTC. It codes for CASSLAGQGYEQYF. J is TRBJ2-7 and V is TRBV13; 10 bases are shared with TRBD1. V lost 1 base to trimming and J lost 4 bases; unmatched junction nucleotides: 1. The length of the CDR3 is 14 residues. Germline values: CDR1 PRHDT, CDR2 FYEKMQ (reference sequence).

The rearrangement uses TRBV5-1 and TRBJ2-7; 9 bases are a match to TRBD1. CDR1 is SGHRS and CDR2 is YFSETQ in the germline V gene. V shed 2 bases, J shed 3 bases, and the junction held 9 bases outside the gene matches. The CDR3 consists of 16 residues. The CDR3 nucleotides are TGCGCCAGCAGCTTAGGACAGGGGATCGAAAGCTACGAGCAGTACTTC. Its protein is CASSLGQGIESYEQYF.

With respect to this clone: The junction departs from the called germline gene at one end, perhaps through a read error. The rearrangement uses TRBV5-1 and TRBJ2-5, with TRBD2 identical over 13 bases. In germline, CDR1 is SGHRS, CDR2 YFSETQ. The CDR3 totals 15 residues. The CDR3 DNA is TGCGCCAGCTGCTTGACTAGCGGGGGGCCGGAGACCCAGTACTTC. Amino acid sequence: CASCLTSGGPETQYF.

The rearrangement uses TRBV7-9 and TRBJ2-7, with 11 bases fitting TRBD1. Losses at the gene ends were 8 bases for V and 5 bases for J; bases not matched to a gene: 5. Germline V gives CDR1 SEHNR, CDR2 FQNEAQ (reference sequence). The CDR3 has 13 residues. CDR3 protein: CASAGTGGNEQYF. The DNA for the CDR3 is TGTGCCAGCGCCGGGACAGGGGGGAACGAGCAGTACTTC.

V is TRBV30 and J is TRBJ1-5, with D possibly matching TRBD1 (6 bases). V was shortened by 1 base and J by 7 bases, with 11 bases between the two germline ends. Germline V gene data show CDR1 as GTSNPN and CDR2 as SVGIG (reference sequence). CDR3 length equals 13 residues. For the CDR3, the DNA is TGTGCCTGGAGTGGAGGGGGGGCCCAGCCCCAGCATTTT. This translates into CAWSGGGAQPQHF.

The chain employs TRBV7-2 and TRBJ2-2; 8 bases map to TRBD1. Trimming removed 5 bases from V and 7 bases from J; junction bases left unmatched: 12. The germline V gene has CDR1 SGHTA and CDR2 FQGNSA. The CDR3 sequence is 16 residues long. The CDR3 protein is CASSKTTGVPGGELFF. The CDR3 DNA sequence: TGTGCCAGCAGCAAAACGACAGGGGTCCCTGGCGGGGAGCTGTTTTTT.

The rearrangement joins TRBV19 to TRBJ2-3; 9 bases match TRBD1. V was clipped by 11 bases and J by 7 bases; unmatched bases: 13. Germline V gives CDR1 LNHDA, CDR2 SQIVND (reference sequence). The CDR3 sequence is 14 residues long. This chain's CDR3 is CAVSGTGMRHTQYF. The DNA for the CDR3 is TGTGCCGTCTCCGGGACAGGGATGAGACATACGCAGTATTTT.

The chain recombines TRBV7-2 with TRBJ1-2; 7 nucleotides agree with TRBD1. Germline V gives CDR1 SGHTA, CDR2 FQGNSA. V dropped 7 bases and J dropped 8; count of bases not matched to a gene: 16. The CDR3 has 15 residues. CDR3 sequence (DNA): TGTGCCAGCATCCCACGTGGGGACAGTCCGGTCGGCTACACCTTC. Translated, it gives CASIPRGDSPVGYTF.

This chain links TRBV19 with TRBJ2-7; 7 bases line up with TRBD2. Trimming removed 3 bases from V and 6 bases from J; junction bases left unmatched: 5. Germline V gene data show CDR1 as LNHDA and CDR2 as SQIVND (reference sequence). The CDR3 has 13 amino acids. CDR3: CASSMGPGGEQYF. CDR3 sequence (DNA): TGTGCCAGTAGTATGGGGCCGGGGGGCGAGCAGTACTTC.

V gene TRBV18 combines with J gene TRBJ1-3; tentatively, D is TRBD1 (5 bases). Trimming removed 3 bases from V and 2 bases from J, with 8 bases in between. This CDR3 has 14 residues. Germline lookup yields CDR1 KGHSH and CDR2 LQKENI. CDR3 protein: CASSPGGTGNTIYF. The CDR3 bases are TGTGCCAGCTCACCTGGGGGGACTGGAAACACCATATATTTT.

The V and J genes are TRBV12-3 or TRBV12-4 and TRBJ1-2, with a tentative D call TRBD1 (6 bases). The CDR3 is 13 amino acids. V gave up 10 bases and J gave up 5 bases, with 17 bases separating them. The CDR3 nucleotides are TGTGCCACCCGAAGGGGACAAAGATATGGCTACACCTTC. It translates to CATRRGQRYGYTF.

The chain combines TRBV7-2 with TRBJ2-7, with 7 bases aligning to TRBD2. With V trimmed by 7 bases and J by 6 bases, 15 bases remained unmatched. There are 15 residues in the CDR3. Germline-derived CDR1 and CDR2 are SGHTA and FQGNSA. CDR3 region: CASTLSGEGLGEQYF. As DNA, the CDR3 is TGTGCCAGCACCCTTAGTGGGGAGGGCCTTGGCGAGCAGTACTTC.

This chain uses TRBV3-1 (or the pseudogene TRBV3-2) with TRBJ2-1; no firm D call. Deletions cut 4 bases from V and 6 bases from J, with 4 bases between. The CDR3 runs to 11 residues. Germline loops: CDR1 LGHDT, CDR2 YNNKEL (reference sequence). CDR3 loop: CASSLSNEQFF. The CDR3 DNA reads as TGTGCCAGCAGCCTCTCCAATGAGCAGTTCTTC.

V usage is TRBV3-1 (or the pseudogene TRBV3-2) and J usage is TRBJ2-1; D gene unclear. Trimming left V 1 base short and J 0 bases short, with 10 bases between. The germline V gene encodes CDR1 LGHDT and CDR2 YNNKEL (reference sequence). CDR3 length: 16 amino acids. CDR3 bases: TGTGCCAGCAGCCAAGTAACAGTAAGCTCCTACAATGAGCAGTTCTTC. It encodes CASSQVTVSSYNEQFF.